What follows describes a single T cell receptor (beta chain). Its target is not known. These data belong to a study of cytomegalovirus exposure and HLA in healthy donors. General study points: Later, TCR association rates were found to vary by HLA locus, highest for DRB1 and lowest for HLA-C.

A multiplex PCR was run with 60 Vbeta primers and 13 Jbeta primers. The data were produced by immunoSEQ multiplex PCR, yet TCRdb's version contains in-frame clones alone and is incomplete. The data contain 150,000 or so clones, over 70% of them singletons. Material for sequencing was PBMCs. The receptor's source is a man younger than 40 in good health and CMV-seropositive.

For the CDR3, the DNA is TGTGCCAGCACGGCGGGACTAAACACCTACGAGCAGTACTTC. It encodes CASTAGLNTYEQYF. The chain combines TRBV2 with TRBJ2-7, with 7 nucleotides matching TRBD2. J gave up 2 bases and V 7 bases, and 8 bases lay outside the gene matches. The CDR3 is made up of 14 amino acids. The germline gives CDR1 SNHLY, CDR2 FYNNEI. The full variable domain, in which reference TRBV2 and TRBJ2-7 provide the parts outside the CDR3, is EPEVTQTPSHQVTQMGQEVILRCVPISNHLYFYWYRQILGQKVEFLVSFYNNEISEKSEIFDDQFSVERPDGSNFTLKIRSTKLEDSAMYFCASTAGLNTYEQYFGPGTRLTVT.